One and the same sample provided the 8 T cell receptor beta chains below, sequenced in a study of OX40 agonist ivuxolimab in advanced cancers. Sequencing was performed with immunoSEQ multiplex PCR; in TCRdb, only in-frame clones are kept and a portion is missing. The sample comprises some 70,000 clones, about 90% of which are singletons, and around 2.6% rests with the top ten. The sequencing used CD4+ or CD8+ T cells sorted from blood, collected in a trial of the OX40 agonist ivuxolimab. These receptors were collected from an adult with an advanced solid tumor such as melanoma, head and neck, liver or kidney cancer.

The chain joins TRBV18 to TRBJ2-7, with D tentatively TRBD2 (6 bases). V lost 1 base, J lost 3 bases, and 16 bases lay in between. CDR3 length equals 16 residues. CDR1 and CDR2 (germline): KGHSH, LQKENI. The CDR3 DNA reads TGTGCCAGCTCACCACTGGGAACTAGCAGTTTCTACGAGCAGTACTTC. The encoded protein is CASSPLGTSSFYEQYF.

The rearrangement links TRBV21-1 to TRBJ1-3. TRBV21-1 is noted as a pseudogene. This CDR3 has 16 amino acids. CDR3 sequence (DNA): TGTGCCAGCAGCAAAGCAAGGAGTCCGTCTGGAAACACCATATATTTT. Translating it yields CASSKARSPSGNTIYF.

The gene calls are TRBV7-2 and TRBJ1-2; D is unresolved. The ends were cut back, 5 bases at V and 8 bases at J, with 15 bases in the middle. Per germline, CDR1 SGHTA and CDR2 FQGNSA. The length of the CDR3 is 13 residues. The CDR3 loop is CASSLFGGGGYTF. The DNA of the CDR3 is TGTGCCAGCAGCCTATTCGGAGGAGGCGGCTACACCTTC.

The genes are TRBV19 and TRBJ2-7, with D possibly being TRBD2 (6 bases). V lost 6 bases and J 0 bases, leaving 18 bases between the germline ends. The germline V gene has CDR1 LNHDA and CDR2 SQIVND (reference sequence). The CDR3 consists of 16 residues. The CDR3 nucleotides read TGTGCCAGTAGCCGGGCCCGGGACTGGAGCTCCTACGAGCAGTACTTC. Translated: CASSRARDWSSYEQYF.

The chain joins TRBV11-3 to TRBJ2-1; no definite D call. This CDR3 region has 13 residues. The V gene's germline CDR1 is SGHNT and CDR2 YENEEA. V was shortened by 1 base and J by 8 bases, with 9 bases between the two germline ends. Here the CDR3 DNA reads TGTGCCAGCAGCTTAGGTCAGATCGATGAGCAGTTCTTC. Amino acids: CASSLGQIDEQFF.

This chain joins TRBV7-6 and TRBJ2-3; TRBD2 agrees at 7 bases. CDR1 and CDR2 (germline): SGHVS, FNYEAQ. With V trimmed by 1 base and J by 4 bases, 8 bases remained unmatched. The CDR3 contains 16 residues. CDR3 sequence reads: CASSLGPRGLADTQYF. Here the CDR3 DNA reads TGTGCCAGCAGCTTAGGTCCGCGGGGGTTGGCAGATACGCAGTATTTT.

The genes are TRBV11-2 and TRBJ1-3; D remains unclear. Germline values: CDR1 SGHAT, CDR2 FQNNGV. V was trimmed by 5 bases and J by 0 bases, leaving 11 bases between them. CDR3 length: 15 residues. CDR3 sequence: CASSPSEFSGNTIYF. The CDR3, as DNA: TGTGCCAGCAGCCCCTCAGAGTTCTCTGGAAACACCATATATTTT.

The chain recombines TRBV10-2 with TRBJ2-3, with D perhaps being TRBD1 or TRBD2 (5 bases each). V lost 3 bases and J lost 5, with 15 bases in between. From germline, CDR1 is WSHSY and CDR2 SAAADI. The CDR3 is 15 amino acids. CDR3 in DNA: TGCGCCAGCAGTGAAAGGGGACGTTTGGGAGATACGCAGTATTTT. The encoded protein is CASSERGRLGDTQYF.